Presented here are 32 T cell receptor beta chains from one specimen sequenced in a study of blood T cells in healthy people across ages. A second PCR, run for roughly 7 to 11 cycles, used a sample-barcoded 5' primer plus a J-beta primer mix. TCRdb itself ran the 5' RACE reads through MiXCR, one entry per CDR3 protein. The data show about 1.4 million distinct CDR3 sequences, approximately 59% seen once. The sample consisted of blood. These receptors all come from a man aged 18 to 35 in good health.

The chain has TRBV27 and TRBJ2-1, with D possibly being TRBD2 (7 bases). Germline lookup yields CDR1 MNHEY and CDR2 SMNVEV (reference sequence). Trimming cost V 3 bases and J 6 bases, with 15 bases left between them. The CDR3 covers 15 residues. The CDR3 spells CASSLRGGSGNEQFF. DNA of the CDR3: TGTGCCAGCAGTTTGAGGGGGGGGTCGGGCAATGAGCAGTTCTTC.

In this sample, this clonotype turned up a few times. V and J are TRBV3-1 and TRBJ2-4, with D possibly TRBD2 on 6 matching bases. Germline-derived CDR1 and CDR2 are LGHDT and YNNKEL (reference sequence). This CDR3 comprises 15 residues. Trimming took off 4 bases at V and 13 bases at J, with 23 bases between the two ends. CDR3 residues: CASSPDGVAAREQYF. The CDR3 nucleotides are TGTGCCAGCAGCCCCGATGGAGTAGCGGCTCGAGAGCAGTACTTC. The full variable domain, with the rest looked up from reference TRBV3-1 and TRBJ2-4, is DTAVSQTPKYLVTQMGNDKSIKCEQNLGHDTMYWYKQDSKKFLKIMFSYNNKELIINETVPNRFSPKSPDKAHLNLHINSLELGDSAVYFCASSPDGVAAREQYFGAGTRLSVL.

This chain links TRBV2 with TRBJ2-7; 7 nucleotides align to TRBD1. This CDR3 spans 13 amino acids. Germline V gene data show CDR1 as SNHLY and CDR2 as FYNNEI. The V and J ends lost 7 bases and 5 bases, in that order; junction bases with no gene match: 8. In nucleotides, the CDR3 is TGTGCCAGCAAGGAAGGACAGGCCAACGAGCAGTACTTC. Encoded protein: CASKEGQANEQYF.

This chain connects TRBV6-2 or TRBV6-3 to TRBJ2-7; possible D gene TRBD2, 6 bases. In germline, CDR1 is MNHEY, CDR2 SVGEGT. Deletions cut 6 bases from V and 2 bases from J, with 14 bases between. The CDR3 loop spans 14 amino acids. DNA of the CDR3: TGTGCCAGCAGGCGGGCGGGGATCACCTACGAGCAGTACTTC. Its translation is CASRRAGITYEQYF.

The gene calls are TRBV6-1 and TRBJ1-1, with D possibly TRBD1 on 5 matching bases. Germline CDR1 and CDR2: MNHNS and SASEGT. Trimming stripped 6 bases from V and 4 bases from J, with 15 bases between. The CDR3 spans 14 residues. The CDR3, as DNA: TGTGCCAGCAGAGAGGGGACCATGGGCACTGAAGCTTTCTTT. This translates into CASREGTMGTEAFF.

This clonotype was counted once. The V and J genes are TRBV12-3 or TRBV12-4 and TRBJ1-6; D is perhaps TRBD1 (6 bases). The CDR3 loop spans 14 amino acids. The ends were cut back, 5 bases at V and 7 bases at J, with 12 bases in the middle. The CDR3: CASSAGQTNSPLHF. The CDR3 DNA reads as TGTGCCAGCAGTGCCGGACAGACAAATTCACCCCTCCACTTT.

V is TRBV15 and J is TRBJ2-1; TRBD2 matches 8 bases. The CDR3 length is 14 residues. Germline-derived CDR1 and CDR2 are LNHNV and YYDKDF (reference sequence). The J segment lost 8 bases and the V segment lost 7 bases, leaving 10 bases of the junction unmatched. The CDR3 bases are TGTGCCACCAACGGGGTAGCGGGAAGGGATGAGCAGTTCTTC. Protein product: CATNGVAGRDEQFF.

The rearrangement uses TRBV12-3 or TRBV12-4 and TRBJ1-4, with 10 bases identical to TRBD1. The CDR3 is made up of 16 amino acids. With V trimmed by 6 bases and J by 5 bases, 9 bases remained unmatched. DNA for the CDR3: TGTGCCAGCAGCCAGGGACAGGGGTCCTACAATGAAAAACTGTTTTTT. Residues: CASSQGQGSYNEKLFF.

This chain uses TRBV7-9 with TRBJ2-5, with 8 bases that match TRBD1. In germline, CDR1 is SEHNR, CDR2 FQNEAQ (reference sequence). V gave up 5 bases and J gave up 2 bases; unmatched junction bases: 10. The CDR3 is made up of 16 amino acids. CDR3 in DNA: TGTGCCAGCAGCCCACTCCGGGACAGGAGACAAGAGACCCAGTACTTC. Translated, it gives CASSPLRDRRQETQYF.

The V and J genes are TRBV9 and TRBJ2-3; 8 bases are shared with TRBD2. The trim removed 3 bases at V and 0 bases at J, leaving 3 bases unmatched. Germline V CDR1 and CDR2: SGDLS, YYNGEE. The CDR3 is 15 residues long. The CDR3 region is CASSGLAFSTDTQYF. CDR3 coding DNA: TGTGCCAGCAGCGGACTAGCGTTTAGCACAGATACGCAGTATTTT.

The chain joins TRBV29-1 to TRBJ1-2, with TRBD1 matching over 10 bases. The CDR3 has 14 amino acids. The germline V gene encodes CDR1 SQVTM and CDR2 ANQGSEA. The junction had 9 bases not matched to a gene; V was cut back by 5 bases and J by 6 bases. CDR3 region: CSVHRRDRGDGYTF. CDR3 nucleotide sequence: TGCAGCGTTCACCGCCGGGACAGGGGCGATGGCTACACCTTC.

This clonotype was counted only a few times. The CDR3 DNA is TGCAGTGCTAGAGATCCACAGGGTAATTACAATGAGCAGTTCTTC. Its translation: CSARDPQGNYNEQFF. V usage is TRBV20-1 and J usage is TRBJ2-1; possible D gene TRBD1, 6 bases. The CDR3 length is 15 residues. The V end lost 0 bases, the J end lost 4 bases, and 13 bases lay between the germline ends. The germline V gene encodes CDR1 DFQATT and CDR2 SNEGSKA (reference sequence).

The V gene is TRBV7-9, the J gene TRBJ2-5; D might be TRBD1 (5 bases). The CDR3 is 15 amino acids. Trimming removed 5 bases at V and 1 base at J, with 14 bases between. Looked up from germline, CDR1 is SEHNR and CDR2 is FQNEAQ (reference sequence). The CDR3 loop is CASSPVPDSQETQYF. As DNA, the CDR3 is TGTGCCAGCAGCCCCGTACCCGACAGCCAAGAGACCCAGTACTTC. The variable domain in full, completed from reference TRBV7-9 and TRBJ2-5, reads DTGVSQNPRHKITKRGQNVTFRCDPISEHNRLYWYRQTLGQGPEFLTYFQNEAQLEKSRLLSDRFSAERPKGSFSTLEIQRTEQGDSAMYLCASSPVPDSQETQYFGPGTRLLVL.

This rearrangement joins TRBV19 to TRBJ1-1; a possible D gene is TRBD1 (5 bases). The CDR3 has 14 residues. The V end lost 7 bases, the J end lost 3 bases, and 15 bases lay between the germline ends. Looked up from germline, CDR1 is LNHDA and CDR2 is SQIVND (reference sequence). The CDR3 bases are TGTGCCAGTACCGTGGGGGTCGGACACACTGAAGCTTTCTTT. Its protein is CASTVGVGHTEAFF.

This clonotype was recorded once. CDR3 amino acids: CSIGQGVGYTF. As DNA, the CDR3 is TGCAGCATAGGACAGGGTGTTGGCTACACCTTC. The chain joins TRBV29-1 to TRBJ1-2, with 8 bases that match TRBD1. V lost 8 bases, J lost 7 bases, and 6 bases stayed unmatched. This CDR3 is built from 11 residues. Germline-derived CDR1 and CDR2 are SQVTM and ANQGSEA.

Here the CDR3 DNA reads TGTGCCAGCAGCTTTGGGGACAGACAAGAGACCCAGTACTTC. It translates to CASSFGDRQETQYF. The chain carries TRBV7-9 and TRBJ2-5; 7 bases are a match to TRBD1. Germline lookup yields CDR1 SEHNR and CDR2 FQNEAQ (reference sequence). The CDR3 extends over 14 amino acids. V gave up 3 bases and J gave up 2 bases; unmatched junction bases: 3.

The chain has TRBV7-6 and TRBJ2-3; D remains unclear. The ends were cut back, 1 base at V and 3 bases at J, with 14 bases in the middle. Germline V gene data show CDR1 as SGHVS and CDR2 as FNYEAQ. This CDR3 spans 16 amino acids. The CDR3 reads CASSLEVGILTDTQYF. CDR3 sequence (DNA): TGTGCCAGCAGCTTAGAAGTTGGGATTTTAACAGATACGCAGTATTTT.

The CDR3 reads CASSLFGTGPYNEQFF. CDR3 DNA sequence: TGTGCCAGCAGTTTGTTCGGGACAGGACCGTACAATGAGCAGTTCTTC. The chain employs TRBV27 and TRBJ2-1; 8 nucleotides line up with TRBD1. J lost 4 bases, V lost 3 bases, and 8 bases had no gene match. The CDR3 runs 16 residues. Per the germline V gene, CDR1 is MNHEY and CDR2 is SMNVEV (reference sequence).

The chain carries TRBV4-1 and TRBJ2-2; D is ambiguous. Germline values: CDR1 MGHRA, CDR2 YSYEKL. The CDR3 loop spans 14 amino acids. V shed 1 base and J shed 3 bases, with 6 bases lying between them. The CDR3 spells CASSQVLDTGELFF. The CDR3 nucleotides are TGCGCCAGCAGCCAAGTACTGGACACCGGGGAGCTGTTTTTT.

V is TRBV6-5 and J is TRBJ1-6, with 8 bases lining up with TRBD1. The ends lost 5 bases at V and 7 bases at J; junction bases unmatched: 7. Germline assignment: CDR1 MNHEY and CDR2 SVGAGI. This CDR3 contains 15 residues. CDR3 in DNA: TGTGCCAGCAGTATCGGACAGGGTTACAATTCACCCCTCCACTTT. Amino acid sequence: CASSIGQGYNSPLHF.

The chain couples TRBV4-3 to TRBJ2-3; TRBD2 might be the D (7 bases). The germline V and J ends were trimmed by 2 bases and 6 bases, with 15 bases remaining between them. This CDR3 has 15 amino acids. From germline, CDR1 is LGHNA and CDR2 YSLEER. Here the CDR3 DNA reads TGCGCCAGCAGCCAACAGCGGGGACATACGGATACGCAGTATTTT. Its protein is CASSQQRGHTDTQYF.

The genes are TRBV5-1 and TRBJ2-1; D may be TRBD1 (6 bases). Trimming cost V 4 bases and J 8 bases, with 13 bases left between them. Germline V CDR1 and CDR2: SGHRS, YFSETQ. The CDR3 consists of 13 residues. The CDR3 region is CASSLTGLHEQFF. The CDR3 nucleotides are TGCGCCAGCAGCCTCACAGGGCTCCATGAGCAGTTCTTC.

This chain connects TRBV11-2 to TRBJ2-1, with TRBD1 as a possible D gene (5 bases). Trimming took 8 bases from V and 8 from J, leaving 16 bases between them. CDR1 SGHAT and CDR2 FQNNGV come from the germline V gene. CDR3 length: 13 residues. The CDR3 sequence: CASGSTVTDEQFF. The CDR3 DNA is TGTGCCAGCGGCTCGACAGTAACAGATGAGCAGTTCTTC.

This sequence joins TRBV12-3 or TRBV12-4 and TRBJ2-1; D not resolved. V was trimmed by 1 base and J by 13 bases, leaving 8 bases between them. This CDR3 has 11 amino acids. The CDR3 bases are TGTGCCAGCAGTTTAGGCGAGACCCAGTTCTTC. It encodes CASSLGETQFF.

This chain joins TRBV12-3 or TRBV12-4 and TRBJ2-4; D is perhaps TRBD2 (5 bases). Near its end, the DNA agrees better with TRBJ2-5, so the J call may be wrong. This CDR3 is built from 17 residues. As DNA, the CDR3 is TGTGCCAGCAGTTCGTTCGAGAGCAGGACTTTCTCCGAGACCCAGTACTTC. Amino acids: CASSSFESRTFSETQYF.

The count of this clonotype is one. The chain carries TRBV5-1 and TRBJ2-3; 15 positions agree with TRBD2. Judging by the DNA end, TRBJ2-7 fits better; the J call may be wrong. Germline CDR1 is SGHRS and CDR2 is YFSETQ. CDR3 length: 18 amino acids. The CDR3 region has the DNA TGCGCCAGCAGCCCGGGTGGACTAGCGGGAGGGAGCACAGATACGCAGTACTTC. Translated, it gives CASSPGGLAGGSTDTQYF.

This clonotype was detected a few times. The chain has TRBV7-2 and TRBJ2-3; D remains unclear. V lost 6 bases to trimming and J lost 0 bases, with 13 bases between them. The CDR3 is 15 residues long. CDR1 SGHTA and CDR2 FQGNSA come from the germline V gene. The CDR3 region has the DNA TGTGCCAGCAGATACGGGCCCGGAAGCACAGATACGCAGTATTTT. It encodes CASRYGPGSTDTQYF.

The chain carries TRBV7-9 and TRBJ2-7, with D uncertain. Trimming removed 5 bases at V and 0 bases at J, with 14 bases between. The CDR3 is 15 amino acids. Looked up from germline, CDR1 is SEHNR and CDR2 is FQNEAQ (reference sequence). CDR3 region: CASSPTDGSSYEQYF. The CDR3, as DNA: TGTGCCAGCAGCCCCACGGACGGCAGCTCCTACGAGCAGTACTTC.

The chain carries TRBV10-3 and TRBJ2-1, with TRBD1 identical over 11 bases. With V trimmed by 6 bases and J by 4 bases, 5 bases remained unmatched. The CDR3 is made up of 15 amino acids. The germline V gene has CDR1 ENHRY and CDR2 SYGVKD. CDR3 in DNA: TGTGCCATCAGGGGGACAGGGGGAGTTTACAATGAGCAGTTCTTC. Amino acids: CAIRGTGGVYNEQFF.

The J gene is TRBJ1-5, the V gene TRBV6-2 or TRBV6-3; tentatively, D is TRBD1 (6 bases). Trimming removed 2 bases at V and 0 bases at J, with 20 bases between. Germline CDR1 MNHEY, CDR2 SVGEGT. CDR3 length: 19 residues. The CDR3 DNA sequence: TGTGCCAGCAGTTACGTGCCCCAGGACAGCCTATATAGCAATCAGCCCCAGCATTTT. Residues: CASSYVPQDSLYSNQPQHF.

The chain joins TRBV4-1 to TRBJ2-7, with 9 bases lining up with TRBD2. The length of the CDR3 is 15 residues. Germline CDR1 reads MGHRA; CDR2 reads YSYEKL. Unmatched junction bases numbered 5, after V lost 3 bases and J lost 2 bases. As DNA, the CDR3 is TGCGCCAGCAGCCAGAGACTAGCGGCGGCCTACGAGCAGTACTTC. Amino acids: CASSQRLAAAYEQYF.

The V call is TRBV11-2, the J call TRBJ2-4, with 9 nucleotides matching TRBD1. The CDR3 spans 14 residues. After removal of 5 bases from V and 13 bases from J, the junction contained 12 bases not matched to a gene. Looked up from germline, CDR1 is SGHAT and CDR2 is FQNNGV. This CDR3 reads CASSVGQGFGEQYF. DNA for the CDR3: TGTGCCAGCAGCGTCGGACAGGGGTTCGGGGAGCAGTACTTC. The entire variable domain, with the rest obtained from reference TRBV11-2 and TRBJ2-4, is as follows: EAGVAQSPRYKIIEKRQSVAFWCNPISGHATLYWYQQILGQGPKLLIQFQNNGVVDDSQLPKDRFSAERLKGVDSTLKIQPAKLEDSAVYLCASSVGQGFGEQYFGAGTRLSVL.